One sample yielded the 29 T cell receptor beta chains listed below, sequenced in a study of T-cell memory formation after mild COVID-19. TCRdb analysed the 5' RACE reads with MiXCR anew, one entry per CDR3 protein. The sample holds roughly 310,000 distinct CDR3 sequences, approximately 15% seen once. Sequencing was carried out using PBMCs or a T cell subset sorted from them (not recorded which). Every receptor here comes from a man in his late teens or twenties who had mild COVID-19 (a few samples of this study predate the infection). Cell type and time point are not known.

The chain carries TRBV6-5 and TRBJ1-5; tentative D call: TRBD1 (6 bases). Looked up from germline, CDR1 is MNHEY and CDR2 is SVGAGI. V shed 7 bases and J shed 4 bases, with 11 bases lying between them. The CDR3 is made up of 13 amino acids. The CDR3 sequence is CASTEGTNQPQHF. The CDR3 DNA sequence: TGTGCCAGCACAGAAGGGACAAATCAGCCCCAGCATTTT.

The J gene is TRBJ1-2, the V gene TRBV3-1, with a tentative D call TRBD1 (5 bases). CDR3 length equals 13 residues. CDR1 and CDR2 (germline): LGHDT, YNNKEL (reference sequence). The V and J ends lost 3 bases and 8 bases respectively, with 13 bases between them. CDR3 nucleotide sequence: TGTGCCAGCAGCCAGGCGCCCGGGGGAGGCTACACCTTC. This sequence encodes CASSQAPGGGYTF.

This clonotype was observed a handful of times. The chain couples TRBV20-1 to TRBJ1-4; the match to TRBD1 covers 9 bases. CDR1 and CDR2 from the germline V gene are DFQATT and SNEGSKA (reference sequence). Losses at the gene ends were 6 bases for V and 2 bases for J; bases not matched to a gene: 4. This CDR3 is 14 amino acids long. CDR3 nucleotide sequence: TGCAGTGCAATGACAGGGGGGACTAATGAAAAACTGTTTTTT. Its translation is CSAMTGGTNEKLFF.

This rearrangement joins TRBV5-1 to TRBJ1-2; tentatively, D is TRBD1 (6 bases). The V end was cut by 4 bases, the J end by 4 bases, with 14 bases between. This CDR3 is built from 14 residues. Germline loops: CDR1 SGHRS, CDR2 YFSETQ. The CDR3 bases are TGCGCCAGCAGCGTTGACGGACAGCCCTATGGCTACACCTTC. As protein: CASSVDGQPYGYTF.

V is TRBV7-3 and J is TRBJ2-3; D is tentatively TRBD1 or TRBD2 (5 bases each). The germline V gene has CDR1 SGHTA and CDR2 FQGTGA. The CDR3 sequence is 16 residues long. V lost 2 bases to trimming and J lost 2 bases, with 14 bases between them. DNA of the CDR3: TGTGCCAGCAGCTTAGGGGGTTGGGGAGCCACAGATACGCAGTATTTT. It encodes CASSLGGWGATDTQYF. Full variable domain (outside the CDR3, taken from reference TRBV7-3 and TRBJ2-3): GAGVSQTPSNKVTEKGKYVELRCDPISGHTALYWYRQSLGQGPEFLIYFQGTGAADDSGLPNDRFFAVRPEGSVSTLKIQRTERGDSAVYLCASSLGGWGATDTQYFGPGTRLTVL.

This clonotype was seen more than once but under ten times. This chain connects TRBV6-1 to TRBJ1-5; D is ambiguous. CDR1 and CDR2 (germline): MNHNS, SASEGT. The CDR3 runs to 14 residues. Trimming shortened V by 8 bases and J by 3 bases, and 14 bases separated the two germline ends. CDR3 residues: CASQVPSFNQPQHF. The DNA for the CDR3 is TGTGCCAGCCAGGTACCCAGCTTCAATCAGCCCCAGCATTTT.

This clonotype came up many times. The chain employs TRBV30 and TRBJ1-2; no firm D call. There are 12 residues in the CDR3. From germline, CDR1 is GTSNPN and CDR2 SVGIG (reference sequence). Trimming stripped 2 bases from V and 3 bases from J, with 7 bases between. CDR3 sequence reads: CAWSQVDYGYTF. The DNA for the CDR3 is TGTGCCTGGAGTCAAGTAGACTATGGCTACACCTTC.

The chain joins TRBV24-1 to TRBJ1-1; D might be TRBD1 (6 bases). With 0 bases removed from V and 4 bases from J, the gap between germline ends came to 11 bases. The V gene's germline CDR1 is KGHDR and CDR2 SFDVKD. The CDR3 covers 15 residues. The CDR3 DNA is TGTGCCACCAGTGATTTGTCCAGGGGCTGCACTGAAGCTTTCTTT. It encodes CATSDLSRGCTEAFF.

This chain links TRBV3-1 with TRBJ1-2, with a possible D match to TRBD1 (5 bases). The V gene's germline CDR1 is LGHDT and CDR2 YNNKEL (reference sequence). Trimming shortened V by 1 base and J by 2 bases, and 11 bases separated the two germline ends. The CDR3 is 15 amino acids. Written as DNA, the CDR3 is TGTGCCAGCAGCCAAGTGGCAGGGAAAAACTATGGCTACACCTTC. Translating it yields CASSQVAGKNYGYTF.

The chain employs TRBV2 and TRBJ1-2; TRBD1 aligns across 10 bases. With 6 bases clipped from V and 7 bases from J, the junction kept 8 bases outside the gene matches. In germline, CDR1 is SNHLY, CDR2 FYNNEI. The CDR3 contains 14 residues. CDR3 DNA sequence: TGTGCCAGCAGCGCGGGACAGGGGAGAGGTGGCTACACCTTC. This encodes CASSAGQGRGGYTF. Drawing the rest from reference TRBV2 and TRBJ1-2, the complete variable domain is EPEVTQTPSHQVTQMGQEVILRCVPISNHLYFYWYRQILGQKVEFLVSFYNNEISEKSEIFDDQFSVERPDGSNFTLKIRSTKLEDSAMYFCASSAGQGRGGYTFGSGTRLTVV.

V usage is TRBV6-5 and J usage is TRBJ1-4; 8 bases are shared with TRBD1. The CDR3 has 14 amino acids. Germline CDR1 reads MNHEY; CDR2 reads SVGAGI. The J segment lost 4 bases and the V segment lost 6 bases, leaving 4 bases of the junction unmatched. The CDR3 spells CASRLTGGNEKLFF. The DNA for the CDR3 is TGTGCCAGCAGACTTACAGGGGGTAATGAAAAACTGTTTTTT.

This clonotype was seen at least ten times. V is TRBV7-3 and J is TRBJ2-1; no clear D. CDR1 and CDR2 from the germline V gene are SGHTA and FQGTGA. This CDR3 contains 14 residues. V shed 0 bases and J shed 4 bases, with 7 bases lying between them. The CDR3 loop is CASSLTDGYNEQFF. The CDR3 nucleotides are TGTGCCAGCAGCTTAACTGACGGATACAATGAGCAGTTCTTC.

The chain combines TRBV7-3 with TRBJ2-1; possibly TRBD2 for D (5 bases). Per germline, CDR1 SGHTA and CDR2 FQGTGA. The CDR3 extends over 13 amino acids. V was clipped by 2 bases and J by 7 bases, with 9 bases between them. Here the CDR3 DNA reads TGTGCCAGCAGCTTATTCCGGGATAATGAGCAGTTCTTC. It is translated as CASSLFRDNEQFF.

The chain uses TRBV5-6 and TRBJ2-5; a possible D gene is TRBD2 (5 bases). V dropped 4 bases and J dropped 7 bases, with 8 bases sitting between them. The CDR3 runs to 11 residues. Per the germline V gene, CDR1 is SGHDT and CDR2 is YYEEEE. This chain's CDR3 is CASSHGGTQYF. In nucleotides, the CDR3 is TGTGCCAGCAGCCACGGAGGGACCCAGTACTTC.

This chain links TRBV4-3 with TRBJ2-2; 12 bases agree with TRBD2. Germline values: CDR1 LGHNA, CDR2 YSLEER. With V trimmed by 4 bases and J by 3 bases, 9 bases remained unmatched. This CDR3 region has 18 residues. This CDR3 reads CASSPITSGGSDTGELFF. The DNA for the CDR3 is TGCGCCAGCAGCCCTATCACTAGCGGGGGGTCGGACACCGGGGAGCTGTTTTTT.

This clonotype was seen only a few times. V usage is TRBV5-6 and J usage is TRBJ2-5; 8 nucleotides match TRBD1. There are 15 residues in the CDR3. The V gene's germline CDR1 is SGHDT and CDR2 YYEEEE. The trim removed 4 bases at V and 3 bases at J, leaving 8 bases unmatched. CDR3 DNA: TGTGCCAGCAGCCTGTTGGTGGACAGGGAAGAGACCCAGTACTTC. Its protein is CASSLLVDREETQYF.

This chain uses TRBV7-2 with TRBJ1-5; a possible D gene is TRBD1 (6 bases). The CDR3 sequence is 15 residues long. The V gene lost 4 bases and the J gene lost 4 bases, with 14 bases spanning the gap. Germline CDR1 is SGHTA and CDR2 is FQGNSA. The CDR3 nucleotides are TGTGCCAGCAGCTCCAGGGCAGGGGTGAATCAGCCCCAGCATTTT. Translation: CASSSRAGVNQPQHF.

This clonotype occurred a few times. The rearrangement uses TRBV11-2 and TRBJ1-1; D is uncertain. Trimming stripped 5 bases from V and 1 base from J, with 11 bases between. Germline CDR1 reads SGHAT; CDR2 reads FQNNGV. The CDR3 extends over 14 amino acids. The DNA for the CDR3 is TGTGCCAGCAGCCTCTCTGACGGGAACACTGAAGCTTTCTTT. Residues: CASSLSDGNTEAFF.

This clonotype appeared a few times. The V gene is TRBV24-1, the J gene TRBJ1-1, with 7 nucleotides matching TRBD1. The CDR3 extends over 16 amino acids. Germline CDR1 KGHDR, CDR2 SFDVKD. Germline trimming cut 2 bases from V and 6 bases from J; bases unmatched to any gene: 11. The CDR3 region has the DNA TGTGCCACCAGTGATTCCACCGGGACAGCCGTCGCTGAAGCTTTCTTT. Residues: CATSDSTGTAVAEAFF.

This clonotype has more than one count but fewer than ten. The chain is built from TRBV4-2 and TRBJ1-6; D is undetermined. Germline CDR1 LGHNA, CDR2 YNFKEQ. The germline V and J ends were trimmed by 5 bases and 8 bases, with 7 bases remaining between them. There are 12 residues in the CDR3. The DNA for the CDR3 is TGTGCCAGCAGCGGTGTGGATTCACCCCTCCACTTT. Its translation is CASSGVDSPLHF.

With regard to this clonotype: No conserved phenylalanine or tryptophan is present at the end of the CDR3, so a read error is the likely explanation. This chain uses TRBV4-1 with TRBJ2-7, with TRBD2 as a possible D gene (5 bases). The germline gives CDR1 MGHRA, CDR2 YSYEKL. Trimming stripped 0 bases from V and 3 bases from J, with 6 bases between. The CDR3 loop spans 13 amino acids. CDR3 bases: TGCGCCAGCAGCCAAGAGGGGAGCTACGAGCAGTACTTA. This encodes CASSQEGSYEQYL.

As concerns this clonotype: This may come from a read error, since a much larger clone is one base off. The gene calls are TRBV5-1 and TRBJ2-1; TRBD1 or TRBD2 may be the D gene (5 bases each). The CDR3 extends over 15 amino acids. Looked up from germline, CDR1 is SGHRS and CDR2 is YFSETQ. V lost 4 bases, J lost 3 bases, and 14 bases lay in between. In DNA form, the CDR3 reads TGCGCCAGCAGCCCTGAGGGGCGTAGCTACAATGAGCAGTTCTTC. Translated: CASSPEGRSYNEQFF.

This chain joins TRBV10-3 and TRBJ2-7, with no clear D. V gave up 2 bases and J gave up 7 bases, with 6 bases separating them. The germline CDR1 and CDR2 sequences are ENHRY and SYGVKD. This CDR3 spans 11 amino acids. The DNA of the CDR3 is TGTGCCATCAGTGAGCTGAGAGAGCAGTACTTC. Translated: CAISELREQYF.

This clonotype was found a few times. This chain links TRBV27 with TRBJ1-6; D is perhaps TRBD1 (5 bases). V was pared by 1 base and J by 7 bases, with 8 bases between. The CDR3 covers 14 residues. Germline V CDR1 and CDR2: MNHEY, SMNVEV (reference sequence). CDR3 nucleotides: TGTGCCAGCAGTTTATGGGACGTAAATTCACCCCTCCACTTT. Translation: CASSLWDVNSPLHF.

To note about this clonotype: Germline and junction disagree at one end, which may indicate a read error. The genes are TRBV5-5 and TRBJ2-1, with D hard to call. This CDR3 has 15 amino acids. The germline CDR1 and CDR2 sequences are SGHKS and YYEKEE (reference sequence). CDR3 in DNA: TGTGCCAGCAGCTTGGCTATTGACACCTACACTGAGCAGTTCTTC. Translating gives CASSLAIDTYTEQFF.

The chain links TRBV12-3 or TRBV12-4 to TRBJ1-6, with unresolved D. Trimming took 1 base from V and 10 from J, leaving 17 bases between them. The CDR3 spans 16 residues. In DNA, the CDR3 is TGTGCCAGCAGTTTAGTCTGGACCCCCGATTACTCACCCCTCCACTTT. It is translated as CASSLVWTPDYSPLHF.

Points on this clonotype: The germline gene is not matched at one end of the junction; a read error may be the cause. The rearrangement uses TRBV27 and TRBJ1-1; D is ambiguous. The germline CDR1 and CDR2 sequences are MNHEY and SMNVEV (reference sequence). CDR3 size: 13 residues. The CDR3 nucleotides are TGTGACAGCAGCCGGAGTCCCCCCTCTGAAGCTTTCTTT. It translates to CDSSRSPPSEAFF.

This clonotype showed up just a few times. V and J are TRBV4-1 and TRBJ1-2; no clear D gene. The CDR3 extends over 16 amino acids. The germline V gene has CDR1 MGHRA and CDR2 YSYEKL. V shed 4 bases and J shed 0 bases, with 15 bases lying between them. This CDR3 reads CASSLGVGSANYGYTF. CDR3 bases: TGCGCCAGCAGCCTGGGCGTGGGGTCCGCTAACTATGGCTACACCTTC.

The V and J genes are TRBV29-1 and TRBJ2-7, with 9 bases identical to TRBD1. Losses at the gene ends were 7 bases for V and 2 bases for J; bases not matched to a gene: 15. This CDR3 region has 16 residues. From germline, CDR1 is SQVTM and CDR2 ANQGSEA. The CDR3 here is CSATGGPGGGAYEQYF. In DNA, the CDR3 is TGCAGCGCTACAGGGGGCCCAGGTGGGGGGGCCTACGAGCAGTACTTC.